This entry lists 23 T cell receptor beta chains sequenced from one sample in a study of T cells in Graves' hyperthyroidism and ophthalmopathy. Researchers amplified the TCR beta CDR3 regions from RNA transcripts. TCR CDR3 underwent first-round RT-PCR with the HTBI primer set. TCRdb reprocessed the multiplex PCR reads with MiXCR, giving one entry per CDR3 protein. Seen here are hundreds of thousands of distinct CDR3 sequences, approximately 42% observed once, and the top ten hold approximately 6.8%. The source material was peripheral blood or thyroid tissue (not recorded which). These TCRs come from an adult man with Graves' disease, either hyperthyroidism or ophthalmopathy (not recorded which).

This clonotype was seen at least ten times. This rearrangement joins TRBV7-8 to TRBJ1-3; TRBD1 matches 8 bases. J was trimmed by 3 bases and V by 6 bases; bases with no gene match: 7. Germline CDR1 is SGHVS and CDR2 is FQNEAQ. The CDR3 spans 15 residues. The CDR3 is CASSPGTGYGNTIYF. As DNA, the CDR3 is TGTGCCAGCAGTCCCGGGACAGGTTATGGAAACACCATATATTTT. Drawing the rest from reference TRBV7-8 and TRBJ1-3, the complete variable domain is GAGVSQSPRYKVAKRGQDVALRCDPISGHVSLFWYQQALGQGPEFLTYFQNEAQLDKSGLPSDRFFAERPEGSVSTLKIQRTQQEDSAVYLCASSPGTGYGNTIYFGEGSWLTVV.

To note about this clonotype: At one end the junction does not follow the germline gene, possibly because of a read error. V is TRBV5-1 and J is TRBJ1-2; TRBD1 is a possible D gene (6 bases). CDR1 SGHRS and CDR2 YFSETQ come from the germline V gene. The CDR3 sequence is 14 residues long. The CDR3 sequence is CASSPGQDNYGCTF. In DNA form, the CDR3 reads TGCGCCAGCTCCCCGGGACAAGATAACTATGGCTGCACCTTC.

The genes are TRBV2 and TRBJ1-2, with D perhaps matching TRBD1 (5 bases). From germline, CDR1 is SNHLY and CDR2 FYNNEI. The CDR3 contains 15 residues. Trimming took off 7 bases at V and 7 bases at J, with 22 bases between the two ends. CDR3 protein: CASNPKGEETGGYTF. The CDR3 DNA is TGTGCCAGCAACCCGAAAGGGGAGGAAACGGGTGGCTACACCTTC.

The gene calls are TRBV20-1 and TRBJ2-2; possible D gene TRBD2, 5 bases. The CDR3 loop spans 16 amino acids. Germline assignment: CDR1 DFQATT and CDR2 SNEGSKA (reference sequence). V was pared by 0 bases and J by 5 bases, with 16 bases between. The CDR3: CSARDFLSGETGELFF. The CDR3 bases are TGCAGTGCTAGAGATTTCCTCAGCGGTGAAACCGGGGAGCTGTTTTTT.

Ten or more counts support this clonotype. This chain joins TRBV7-9 and TRBJ1-1; 8 nucleotides align to TRBD1. CDR1 and CDR2 (germline): SEHNR, FQNEAQ (reference sequence). The CDR3 sequence is 15 residues long. With 3 bases clipped from V and 3 bases from J, the junction kept 6 bases outside the gene matches. The CDR3 bases are TGTGCCAGCAGCTTTTCCGGGACAGGAGACACTGAAGCTTTCTTT. It yields the protein CASSFSGTGDTEAFF.

On this clonotype itself: A much bigger clone sits one base away, suggesting this may be a read error. The V call is TRBV2, the J call TRBJ1-3; D call uncertain. CDR1 and CDR2 (germline): SNHLY, FYNNEI. This CDR3 is built from 13 residues. CDR3 in amino acids: CASNEDMGNTIYF. The CDR3 nucleotides are TGTGCCAGCAATGAAGACATGGGAAACACCATATATTTT.

A few counts support this clonotype. The chain links TRBV9 to TRBJ1-2; D might be TRBD1 (6 bases). Trimming removed 4 bases at V and 0 bases at J, with 25 bases between. CDR3 length: 19 residues. Germline-derived CDR1 and CDR2 are SGDLS and YYNGEE. In DNA form, the CDR3 reads TGTGCCAGCAGCCGTGGGGCACAGGGCCGGCGGGGAGCTAACTATGGCTACACCTTC. Amino acids: CASSRGAQGRRGANYGYTF.

This clonotype was detected ten times or more. The chain uses TRBV15 and TRBJ1-6; D is undetermined. CDR3 length: 14 amino acids. Germline-derived CDR1 and CDR2 are LNHNV and YYDKDF (reference sequence). Between the trimmed V and J ends, which lost 1 base and 5 bases, there was a span of 6 bases. CDR3 protein: CATSRGQHNSPLHF. The CDR3 nucleotides read TGTGCCACCAGCAGAGGCCAGCATAATTCACCCCTCCACTTT. Complete variable domain (other parts from reference TRBV15 and TRBJ1-6): DAMVIQNPRYQVTQFGKPVTLSCSQTLNHNVMYWYQQKSSQAPKLLFHYYDKDFNNEADTPDNFQSRRPNTSFCFLDIRSPGLGDTAMYLCATSRGQHNSPLHFGNGTRLTVT.

V is TRBV5-5 and J is TRBJ2-7; 7 positions match TRBD2. CDR1 is SGHKS and CDR2 is YYEKEE in the germline V gene (reference sequence). The V gene end was trimmed by 0 bases and the J gene end by 7 bases; junction bases not matched to a gene: 13. This CDR3 contains 16 residues. The CDR3 DNA sequence: TGTGCCAGCAGCTTGGAGGTAGAAGGGAGGGTTGGTGAGCAGTACTTC. It yields the protein CASSLEVEGRVGEQYF.

The J gene is TRBJ1-2, the V gene TRBV29-1; D possibly corresponds to TRBD1 (5 bases). The germline V gene encodes CDR1 SQVTM and CDR2 ANQGSEA. The CDR3 runs to 12 residues. Trimming removed 8 bases at V and 7 bases at J, with 17 bases between. The CDR3 spells CSLGPGPAGYTF. CDR3 sequence (DNA): TGCAGCTTAGGACCGGGGCCGGCTGGCTACACCTTC.

The rearrangement links TRBV5-1 to TRBJ2-7; tentatively, D is TRBD1 (5 bases). V shed 1 base and J shed 2 bases, with 10 bases lying between them. The CDR3 consists of 14 residues. CDR1 SGHRS and CDR2 YFSETQ come from the germline V gene. The CDR3 loop reads CASSLSRVPYEQYF. CDR3 nucleotides: TGCGCCAGCAGCTTGAGCAGGGTACCCTACGAGCAGTACTTC.

There are a few counts of this clonotype. This chain uses TRBV5-6 with TRBJ1-1, with a tentative D call TRBD1 (6 bases). CDR3 length: 13 residues. The V and J ends lost 5 bases and 3 bases respectively, with 11 bases between them. Germline lookup yields CDR1 SGHDT and CDR2 YYEEEE. The CDR3 spells CASRFRGDTEAFF. Here the CDR3 DNA reads TGTGCCAGCAGGTTCAGGGGTGACACTGAAGCTTTCTTT.

This clonotype was observed a single time. This chain uses TRBV7-9 with TRBJ2-2; either TRBD1 or TRBD2 may supply D (5 bases each). The germline CDR1 and CDR2 sequences are SEHNR and FQNEAQ (reference sequence). This CDR3 contains 16 residues. V lost 5 bases and J 3 bases, leaving 16 bases between the germline ends. The CDR3 region has the DNA TGTGCCAGCAGCGCCCTCGGGGCGACTGACACCGGGGAGCTGTTTTTT. As protein: CASSALGATDTGELFF.

This chain links TRBV9 with TRBJ2-5, with 11 bases fitting TRBD2. The V segment lost 3 bases and the J segment 7 bases; nucleotides outside the gene matches: 11. Germline CDR1 is SGDLS and CDR2 is YYNGEE. This CDR3 has 16 residues. Written as DNA, the CDR3 is TGTGCCAGCAGCGCCACTAGCGGGAGTGGCGGATGGACCCAGTACTTC. It is translated as CASSATSGSGGWTQYF. The variable domain in full, with the rest retrieved from reference TRBV9 and TRBJ2-5, is DSGVTQTPKHLITATGQRVTLRCSPRSGDLSVYWYQQSLDQGLQFLIQYYNGEERAKGNILERFSAQQFPDLHSELNLSSLELGDSALYFCASSATSGSGGWTQYFGPGTRLLVL.

This clonotype has just one count. The chain recombines TRBV7-2 with TRBJ1-6; D is unclear. The length of the CDR3 is 16 residues. V dropped 6 bases and J dropped 5 bases, with 17 bases sitting between them. Germline values: CDR1 SGHTA, CDR2 FQGNSA. The CDR3 sequence: CASSPAREGDNSPLHF. CDR3 DNA: TGTGCCAGCAGTCCCGCTAGAGAGGGAGATAATTCACCCCTCCACTTT.

This clonotype was recorded a few times. This may stem from a read error, because a much larger clone lies one nucleotide away. J is TRBJ2-5 and V is TRBV28, with a possible D match to TRBD1 (5 bases). Per the germline V gene, CDR1 is MDHEN and CDR2 is SYDVKM. The CDR3 consists of 13 residues. The germline V and J ends were trimmed by 6 bases and 1 base, with 9 bases remaining between them. The CDR3, as DNA: TGTGCCAGCAGCCGACAGTCCCAAGAGACCCAGTACTTC. It codes for CASSRQSQETQYF.

This rearrangement joins TRBV20-1 to TRBJ2-7; perhaps TRBD1 as D (5 bases). V was shortened by 0 bases and J by 6 bases, with 15 bases between the two germline ends. The germline CDR1 and CDR2 sequences are DFQATT and SNEGSKA (reference sequence). This CDR3 has 14 amino acids. The CDR3: CSARDTGRAGEQYF. The CDR3 DNA sequence: TGCAGTGCTAGAGATACGGGCAGGGCCGGCGAGCAGTACTTC.

A few counts support this clonotype. V and J are TRBV10-3 and TRBJ2-7; 12 nucleotides line up with TRBD1. CDR1 and CDR2 from the germline V gene are ENHRY and SYGVKD. CDR3 length equals 14 residues. The V gene end was trimmed by 10 bases and the J gene end by 7 bases; junction bases not matched to a gene: 11. CDR3 sequence (DNA): TGTGCCACCTCAGTAGGGACAGGGGGCGGTGAGCAGTACTTC. Its protein is CATSVGTGGGEQYF.

The V call is TRBV19, the J call TRBJ2-5; maybe TRBD2 (6 bases). There are 14 residues in the CDR3. The germline CDR1 and CDR2 sequences are LNHDA and SQIVND (reference sequence). The germline V and J ends were trimmed by 1 base and 5 bases, with 11 bases remaining between them. Written as DNA, the CDR3 is TGTGCCAGTAGTATAGGCGCGGGGCGGGAGACCCAGTACTTC. Protein product: CASSIGAGRETQYF.

This clonotype occurred a few times. The chain employs TRBV20-1 and TRBJ1-1, with a weak D call TRBD1 (5 bases). Germline CDR1 is DFQATT and CDR2 is SNEGSKA (reference sequence). The CDR3 sequence is 14 residues long. With 6 bases removed from V and 0 bases from J, the gap between germline ends came to 14 bases. CDR3 coding DNA: TGCAGTGCCACCCGGGACGGACTGAACACTGAAGCTTTCTTT. Translating gives CSATRDGLNTEAFF.

This clonotype was observed at least ten times. The rearrangement uses TRBV10-1 and TRBJ1-4, with 7 bases that match TRBD1. The trim removed 8 bases at V and 7 bases at J, leaving 7 bases unmatched. From germline, CDR1 is WNHNN and CDR2 SYGVQD (reference sequence). The CDR3 spans 13 residues. The DNA of the CDR3 is TGCGCCAGCCTAAGTCGGGACAGTGAAAAACTGTTTTTT. This sequence encodes CASLSRDSEKLFF.

The sample holds a few counts of this clonotype. J is TRBJ2-2 and V is TRBV29-1, with unresolved D. This CDR3 is built from 15 residues. CDR1 and CDR2 from the germline V gene are SQVTM and ANQGSEA. V shed 2 bases and J shed 0 bases, with 10 bases lying between them. CDR3 coding DNA: TGCAGCGTTGAATCCGATTCCGCGAACACCGGGGAGCTGTTTTTT. Translation gives CSVESDSANTGELFF.

CDR3 in DNA: TGTGCCAGCAGCCTCGACAGGGGAGGGATGAACACTGAAGCTTTCTTT. Amino acids: CASSLDRGGMNTEAFF. The chain is built from TRBV7-9 and TRBJ1-1; TRBD1 agrees at 8 bases. V lost 5 bases and J lost 0; bases outside the gene matches: 8. CDR1 is SEHNR, CDR2 FQNEAQ, per germline (reference sequence). The length of the CDR3 is 16 residues.